A selection of T cell receptor beta chains follows, all from one sample in a study of T cell responses to AZD1222 COVID-19 vaccine. The data were produced by immunoSEQ multiplex PCR, yet TCRdb's version contains in-frame clones alone and is incomplete. The repertoire holds more than 85,000 clones, with roughly four fifths as singletons. This sample comprised peripheral blood, obtained on day 0 of AZD1222 vaccination. Source of these receptors: an adult in good health. The CDR3 runs from the conserved cysteine through the conserved F or W. The D gene is left open where the match is weak. Only some rows state a clone size, as once, few, many or a class for expanded clones.

J gene: TRBJ1-5
D gene: NA
V gene: TRBV7-6
clone size: NA
CDR3 DNA: TGTGCCAGCAGCTTAGAGTACAGTACTCAGCCCCAGCATTTT
CDR3 protein: CASSLEYSTQPQHF

J gene: TRBJ2-3
D gene: TRBD1
V gene: TRBV7-2
clone size: few
CDR3 DNA: TGTGCCAGCAGCTTTCGACAGGGCGCAGATACGCAGTATTTT
CDR3 protein: CASSFRQGADTQYF

J gene: TRBJ2-7
D gene: TRBD2
V gene: TRBV9
clone size: NA
CDR3 DNA: TGTGCCAGCAGCGTAGGAACTAGCGGGAAGTACGAGCAGTACTTC
CDR3 protein: CASSVGTSGKYEQYF

J gene: TRBJ1-6
D gene: NA
V gene: TRBV7-2
clone size: few
CDR3 DNA: TGTGCCAGCAGGGTTCAAGATTCACCCCTCCACTTT
CDR3 protein: CASRVQDSPLHF

J gene: TRBJ2-7
D gene: TRBD1
V gene: TRBV10-2
clone size: NA
CDR3 DNA: TGCGCCAGCAGTGAGTGGAGTGGACAGGGGGAATCCTACGAGCAGTACTTC
CDR3 protein: CASSEWSGQGESYEQYF

J gene: TRBJ2-2
D gene: NA
V gene: TRBV27
clone size: NA
CDR3 DNA: TGTGCCAGCAGTTCATGGGGTTTCACCGGGGAGCTGTTTTTT
CDR3 protein: CASSSWGFTGELFF

J gene: TRBJ2-7
D gene: TRBD2
V gene: TRBV27
clone size: few
CDR3 DNA: TGTGCCAGCACAGTTTGGGGCGGGGGGGCTTACGAGCAGTACTTC
CDR3 protein: CASTVWGGGAYEQYF

J gene: TRBJ2-2
D gene: NA
V gene: TRBV7-3
clone size: NA
CDR3 DNA: TGTGCCAGCAGCTTAGGTCCAGCGAACACCGGGGAGCTGTTTTTT
CDR3 protein: CASSLGPANTGELFF

J gene: TRBJ1-2
D gene: NA
V gene: TRBV5-1
clone size: NA
CDR3 DNA: TGCGCCAGCAGCTTGGGACGTAACTATGGCTACACCTTC
CDR3 protein: CASSLGRNYGYTF

J gene: TRBJ2-5
D gene: NA
V gene: TRBV7-2
clone size: NA
CDR3 DNA: TGTGCCAGCAGCTTAGCCCAGGTGACCCAGTACTTC
CDR3 protein: CASSLAQVTQYF

J gene: TRBJ1-1
D gene: NA
V gene: TRBV6-2/TRBV6-3
clone size: NA
CDR3 DNA: TGTGCCAGCAGTTACGGAGAGAACACTGAAGCTTTCTTT
CDR3 protein: CASSYGENTEAFF

J gene: TRBJ1-2
D gene: NA
V gene: TRBV30
clone size: few
CDR3 DNA: TGTGCCTGGAGCGCTGGAGGTTCGAACTATGGCTACACCTTC
CDR3 protein: CAWSAGGSNYGYTF

J gene: TRBJ1-1
D gene: NA
V gene: TRBV5-6
clone size: NA
CDR3 DNA: TGTGCCAGCAGCTACCGCAGGGAGGGCACTGAAGCTTTCTTT
CDR3 protein: CASSYRREGTEAFF

J gene: TRBJ2-1
D gene: TRBD2
V gene: TRBV7-9
clone size: NA
CDR3 DNA: TGTGCCAGCAGCTTGAATAGCGGGGGGAACAATGAGCAGTTCTTC
CDR3 protein: CASSLNSGGNNEQFF

J gene: TRBJ2-3
D gene: NA
V gene: TRBV3-1/TRBV3-2
clone size: NA
CDR3 DNA: TGTGCCAGCAGCCAAACTTTTGGCACAGATACGCAGTATTTT
CDR3 protein: CASSQTFGTDTQYF

J gene: TRBJ1-5
D gene: NA
V gene: TRBV12-5
clone size: NA
CDR3 DNA: TGTGCTAGCAGTGGTGGGTTGGGGAATCAGCCCCAGCATTTT
CDR3 protein: CASSGGLGNQPQHF

J gene: TRBJ1-2
D gene: NA
V gene: TRBV7-2
clone size: NA
CDR3 DNA: TGTGCCAGCAGCTTAGTGACAGATAACTATGGCTACACCTTC
CDR3 protein: CASSLVTDNYGYTF

J gene: TRBJ2-5
D gene: NA
V gene: TRBV2
clone size: NA
CDR3 DNA: TGTGCCAGCAGTGGGGATCTCCGGGAGACCCAGTACTTC
CDR3 protein: CASSGDLRETQYF

J gene: TRBJ2-7
D gene: TRBD2
V gene: TRBV7-2
clone size: once
CDR3 DNA: TGTGCCAGCAGCCCACGTGGGCTAGCGGGAAACTACGAGCAGTACTTC
CDR3 protein: CASSPRGLAGNYEQYF

J gene: TRBJ1-6
D gene: NA
V gene: TRBV28
clone size: once
CDR3 DNA: TGTGCCAGCAGTCCTCCGTGGCAGGGTTCACCCCTCCACTTT
CDR3 protein: CASSPPWQGSPLHF

J gene: TRBJ2-1
D gene: TRBD2
V gene: TRBV6-5
clone size: NA
CDR3 DNA: TGTGCCAGCATGGGACTAGCGGACTCCTACAATGAGCAGTTCTTC
CDR3 protein: CASMGLADSYNEQFF

J gene: TRBJ1-1
D gene: TRBD1
V gene: TRBV10-3
clone size: NA
CDR3 DNA: TGTGCCATCTCCGGGACAGGGGGTTTGACTGAAGCTTTCTTT
CDR3 protein: CAISGTGGLTEAFF

J gene: TRBJ1-2
D gene: NA
V gene: TRBV28
clone size: NA
CDR3 DNA: TGTGCCAGCAGCGTACAGAGCTCGCATGGCTACACCTTC
CDR3 protein: CASSVQSSHGYTF

J gene: TRBJ2-4
D gene: TRBD2
V gene: TRBV24-1
clone size: NA
CDR3 DNA: TGTGCCACCAGTGATTTGCAGGGAGGGAGAATACCCTCGAACTTAAACATTCAGTACTTC
CDR3 protein: CATSDLQGGRIPSNLNIQYF

J gene: TRBJ2-6
D gene: NA
V gene: TRBV27
clone size: NA
CDR3 DNA: TGTGCCAGCAGAGGTACTGGGCAGGGGTTAGCTGGGGCCAACGTCCTGACTTTC
CDR3 protein: CASRGTGQGLAGANVLTF

J gene: TRBJ2-7
D gene: NA
V gene: TRBV3-1/TRBV3-2
clone size: NA
CDR3 DNA: TGTGCCAGCAGCCAAGGGAGCGATCCTGCTGGCTACGAGCAGTACTTC
CDR3 protein: CASSQGSDPAGYEQYF

J gene: TRBJ2-1
D gene: NA
V gene: TRBV21-1
clone size: NA
CDR3 DNA: TGTGCCAGCAGCAAAGAAACTAGCGGGAGGAACAATGAGCAGTTCTTC
CDR3 protein: CASSKETSGRNNEQFF

J gene: TRBJ1-5
D gene: TRBD1
V gene: TRBV6-1
clone size: few
CDR3 DNA: TGTGCCAGCAGTGAGCTGACAGGGGCAAATCAGCCCCAGCATTTT
CDR3 protein: CASSELTGANQPQHF

J gene: TRBJ2-1
D gene: TRBD2
V gene: TRBV28
clone size: NA
CDR3 DNA: TGTGCCAGCGTAGCGGGGGGGCAGCTTAGTCAGTTCTTC
CDR3 protein: CASVAGGQLSQFF

J gene: TRBJ2-3
D gene: TRBD2
V gene: TRBV24-1
clone size: few
CDR3 DNA: TGTGCCACCAGTGGATCGGGACTAGCGGGAGAGGAAGATACGCAGTATTTT
CDR3 protein: CATSGSGLAGEEDTQYF

J gene: TRBJ1-2
D gene: TRBD1
V gene: TRBV24-1
clone size: NA
CDR3 DNA: TGTGCCACCAGTGATGCTGGGACAGGAGCTAACTATGGCTACACCTTC
CDR3 protein: CATSDAGTGANYGYTF

J gene: TRBJ2-1
D gene: NA
V gene: TRBV25-1
clone size: NA
CDR3 DNA: TGTGCCAGCAGTGAATCCGCTACGAGGACCCACAATGAGCAGTTCTTC
CDR3 protein: CASSESATRTHNEQFF

J gene: TRBJ2-1
D gene: NA
V gene: TRBV14
clone size: NA
CDR3 DNA: TGTGCCAGCAGCCTAATCGCGGGGATCTCCTACAATGAGCAGTTCTTC
CDR3 protein: CASSLIAGISYNEQFF

J gene: TRBJ2-5
D gene: NA
V gene: TRBV18
clone size: NA
CDR3 DNA: TGTGCCAGCTCACCCCCGCGGCCGGGGTCGGAGACCCAGTACTTC
CDR3 protein: CASSPPRPGSETQYF